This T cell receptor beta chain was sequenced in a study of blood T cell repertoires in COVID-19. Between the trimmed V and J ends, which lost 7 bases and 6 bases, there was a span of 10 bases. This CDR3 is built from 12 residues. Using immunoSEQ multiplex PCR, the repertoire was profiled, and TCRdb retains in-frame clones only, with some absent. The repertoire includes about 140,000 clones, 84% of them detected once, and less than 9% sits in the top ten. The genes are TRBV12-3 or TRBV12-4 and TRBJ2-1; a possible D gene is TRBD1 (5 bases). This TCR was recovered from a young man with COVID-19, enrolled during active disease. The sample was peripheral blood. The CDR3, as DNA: TGTGCCAGCAACGTAGGGGCCAATGAGCAGTTCTTC. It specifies CASNVGANEQFF.